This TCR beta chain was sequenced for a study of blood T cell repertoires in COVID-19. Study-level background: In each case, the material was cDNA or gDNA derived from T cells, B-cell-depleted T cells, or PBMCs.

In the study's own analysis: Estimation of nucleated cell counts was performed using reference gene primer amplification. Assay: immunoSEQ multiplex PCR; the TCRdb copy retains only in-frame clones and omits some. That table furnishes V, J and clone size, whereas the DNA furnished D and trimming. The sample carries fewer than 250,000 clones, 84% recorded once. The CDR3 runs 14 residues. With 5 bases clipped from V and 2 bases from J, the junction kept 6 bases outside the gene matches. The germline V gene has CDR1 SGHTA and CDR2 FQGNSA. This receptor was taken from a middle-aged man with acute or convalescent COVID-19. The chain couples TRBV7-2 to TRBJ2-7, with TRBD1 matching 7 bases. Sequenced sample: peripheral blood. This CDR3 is CASSKADRTYEQYF. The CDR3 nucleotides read TGTGCCAGCAGCAAAGCGGACAGGACCTACGAGCAGTACTTC.